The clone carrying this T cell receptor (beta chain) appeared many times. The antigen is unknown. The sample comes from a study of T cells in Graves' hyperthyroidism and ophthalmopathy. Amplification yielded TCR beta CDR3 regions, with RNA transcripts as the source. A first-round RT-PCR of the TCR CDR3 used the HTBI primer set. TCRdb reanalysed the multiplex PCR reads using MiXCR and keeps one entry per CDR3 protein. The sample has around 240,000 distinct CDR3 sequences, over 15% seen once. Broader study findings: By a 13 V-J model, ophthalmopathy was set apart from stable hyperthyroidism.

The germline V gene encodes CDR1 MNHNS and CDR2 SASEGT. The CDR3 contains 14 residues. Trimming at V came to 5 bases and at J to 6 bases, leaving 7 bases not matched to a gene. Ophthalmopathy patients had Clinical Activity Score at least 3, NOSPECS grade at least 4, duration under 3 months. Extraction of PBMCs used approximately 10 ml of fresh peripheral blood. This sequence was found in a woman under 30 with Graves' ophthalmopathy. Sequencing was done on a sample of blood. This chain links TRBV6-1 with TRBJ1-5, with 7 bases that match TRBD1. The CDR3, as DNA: TGTGCCAGCAGTTCAGGAGGGGGCGGTCAGCCCCAGCATTTT. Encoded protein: CASSSGGGGQPQHF.